This T cell receptor (beta chain) derives from a study of blood T cell repertoires in COVID-19. For the study at large: Acute and convalescent COVID-19 specimens originated in the United States, Italy and Spain. From T cells, B-cell-depleted T cells, or PBMCs came the material, which was cDNA or gDNA.

This clone is a singleton in its sample. An end of the junction does not agree with germline; a read error may underlie this. In the original workflow: Using reference gene primer amplification, nucleated cell counts were estimated. Clones were read by immunoSEQ multiplex PCR, and TCRdb kept only the in-frame ones, dropping some. V, J and clone size derive from that table, while D and trimming were established from the DNA sequence. The table includes over 200,000 clones, approximately 84% detected once. The CDR3 is made up of 13 amino acids. Germline loops: CDR1 SEHNR, CDR2 FQNEAQ (reference sequence).

The sequence was obtained from a woman between 50 and 59 years old with active or convalescent COVID-19. The chain uses TRBV7-9 and TRBJ2-7; TRBD1 might be the D (5 bases). The sequenced sample was peripheral blood. The CDR3 loop reads CASTGSGPYEQYF. CDR3 DNA: TGTGCGAGCACTGGGTCAGGGCCCTACGAGCAGTACTTC.